One sample yielded the 20 T cell receptor beta chains listed below, sequenced in a study of blood T cells in healthy people across ages. Alongside a J-beta primer mix, a sample-barcoded 5' primer served in a second PCR lasting roughly 7 to 12 cycles. MiXCR, run by TCRdb on the 5' RACE reads, gives a single entry per CDR3 protein. The sample records approximately 800,000 distinct CDR3 sequences, around 25% being singletons. In addition, the sample was reused for a study of T cells of mothers and their children.

Sequencing was carried out using blood. These receptors were collected from a boy aged 5-17 years in good health.

CDR3 nucleotide sequence: TGCAGTGCTAGGCCACCGGGAGGGTTTGACACTGAAGCTTTCTTT. Translation: CSARPPGGFDTEAFF. The rearrangement links TRBV20-1 to TRBJ1-1; unclear D gene. Trimming pared 3 bases from V and 3 bases from J, leaving 17 bases between. CDR3 length: 15 amino acids. Looked up from germline, CDR1 is DFQATT and CDR2 is SNEGSKA (reference sequence).

The chain links TRBV29-1 to TRBJ2-1; no clear D gene. The germline V gene encodes CDR1 SQVTM and CDR2 ANQGSEA. The CDR3 is 14 residues long. Trimming cost V 2 bases and J 6 bases, with 14 bases left between them. CDR3 amino acids: CSVETYSSGNEQFF. The CDR3, as DNA: TGCAGCGTTGAAACTTATAGCTCGGGCAATGAGCAGTTCTTC.

This clonotype was observed a few times. The chain couples TRBV20-1 to TRBJ1-2, with TRBD1 identical over 7 bases. The CDR3 runs to 14 residues. The germline V gene has CDR1 DFQATT and CDR2 SNEGSKA (reference sequence). V was pared by 0 bases and J by 4 bases, with 5 bases of the junction left unmatched. The CDR3 DNA reads as TGCAGTGCTAGAGATGAGGGGGCAGGCTATGGCTACACCTTC. It translates to CSARDEGAGYGYTF.

This chain uses TRBV5-6 with TRBJ2-1; 7 positions agree with TRBD1. The closer fit of TRBJ2-7 to the DNA end suggests the J call may be wrong. The CDR3 is made up of 14 amino acids. Germline assignment: CDR1 SGHDT and CDR2 YYEEEE. Here the CDR3 reads CASSFGTAEYEQYF. In DNA form, the CDR3 reads TGTGCCAGCAGCTTCGGGACAGCCGAGTACGAGCAGTACTTC.

The V call is TRBV9, the J call TRBJ2-3; tentative D call: TRBD1 (5 bases). Trimming removed 0 bases from V and 6 bases from J, with 14 bases in between. CDR3 length: 15 amino acids. Germline-derived CDR1 and CDR2 are SGDLS and YYNGEE. The CDR3 loop is CASSVGQGYLDTQYF. The DNA for the CDR3 is TGTGCCAGCAGCGTAGGGCAGGGCTATTTGGATACGCAGTATTTT.

J is TRBJ2-5 and V is TRBV15; D is perhaps TRBD2 (5 bases). Deletions cut 4 bases from V and 4 bases from J, with 13 bases between. This CDR3 is built from 14 residues. From germline, CDR1 is LNHNV and CDR2 YYDKDF (reference sequence). CDR3 nucleotides: TGTGCCACCAGCACCTACGAGGGTAGAGAGACCCAGTACTTC. This sequence encodes CATSTYEGRETQYF.

The table lists this clonotype with a few counts. This chain joins TRBV4-2 and TRBJ2-4, with D unresolved. The V and J ends lost 1 base and 11 bases respectively, with 9 bases between them. Germline CDR1 and CDR2: LGHNA and YNFKEQ. This CDR3 comprises 12 residues. The CDR3 DNA follows: TGTGCCAGCAGCCAAGGGGATGCGCTTCAGTACTTC. This codes for CASSQGDALQYF.

This chain connects TRBV13 to TRBJ2-1, with D perhaps matching TRBD1 or TRBD2 (5 bases each). The CDR3 covers 16 residues. In germline, CDR1 is PRHDT, CDR2 FYEKMQ (reference sequence). V dropped 2 bases and J dropped 3 bases, with 14 bases sitting between them. CDR3 protein: CASSLYMWGIYNEQFF. The CDR3 nucleotides read TGTGCCAGCAGCTTATACATGTGGGGGATCTACAATGAGCAGTTCTTC.

The chain links TRBV29-1 to TRBJ2-5, with D perhaps matching TRBD2 (5 bases). V dropped 5 bases and J dropped 3 bases, with 10 bases sitting between them. The CDR3 loop spans 12 amino acids. Germline V lookup: CDR1 SQVTM, CDR2 ANQGSEA. The CDR3 bases are TGCAGCGTTAGGAGGACTGAAGAGACCCAGTACTTC. Translation gives CSVRRTEETQYF.

This clonotype was observed many times. This chain joins TRBV5-1 and TRBJ2-1, with D maybe TRBD1 (6 bases). Germline V gene data show CDR1 as SGHRS and CDR2 as YFSETQ. The CDR3 sequence is 15 residues long. Trimming took 0 bases from V and 4 from J, leaving 11 bases between them. CDR3 in amino acids: CASSLGQGLYNEQFF. CDR3 sequence (DNA): TGCGCCAGCAGCTTGGGCCAGGGGTTATACAATGAGCAGTTCTTC. The whole variable domain, filled in from reference TRBV5-1 and TRBJ2-1, reads KAGVTQTPRYLIKTRGQQVTLSCSPISGHRSVSWYQQTPGQGLQFLFEYFSETQRNKGNFPGRFSGRQFSNSRSEMNVSTLELGDSALYLCASSLGQGLYNEQFFGPGTRLTVL.

J is TRBJ2-1 and V is TRBV4-1; 14 bases agree with TRBD2. CDR1 MGHRA and CDR2 YSYEKL come from the germline V gene. J lost 10 bases, V lost 1 base, and 12 bases had no gene match. The length of the CDR3 is 18 residues. The DNA for the CDR3 is TGCGCCAGCAGCCAAGTAGACCTGGGACTAGCGGGAGTAAACGAGCAGTTCTTC. Translated, it gives CASSQVDLGLAGVNEQFF.

This rearrangement joins TRBV6-1 to TRBJ1-4, with no clear D. V shed 2 bases and J shed 0 bases, with 7 bases lying between them. Germline CDR1 reads MNHNS; CDR2 reads SASEGT. This CDR3 spans 15 amino acids. CDR3 region: CASSETLATNEKLFF. CDR3 DNA: TGTGCCAGCAGTGAAACACTTGCAACTAATGAAAAACTGTTTTTT.

The chain employs TRBV5-1 and TRBJ2-5; the D is unclear. Germline-derived CDR1 and CDR2 are SGHRS and YFSETQ. The CDR3 is 15 residues long. The germline V and J ends were trimmed by 3 bases and 1 base, with 13 bases remaining between them. CDR3 amino acids: CASSSYPTAQETQYF. CDR3 bases: TGCGCCAGCAGCTCCTATCCAACAGCCCAAGAGACCCAGTACTTC.

This clonotype has more than one count but fewer than ten. The chain couples TRBV28 to TRBJ1-3; D is uncertain. Trimming left V 6 bases short and J 2 bases short, with 14 bases between. Germline CDR1 and CDR2: MDHEN and SYDVKM. The CDR3 is 15 amino acids. The CDR3: CASSSPYGAGNTIYF. CDR3 DNA sequence: TGTGCCAGCAGCTCCCCCTACGGGGCTGGAAACACCATATATTTT. Full variable domain (outside the CDR3, taken from reference TRBV28 and TRBJ1-3): DVKVTQSSRYLVKRTGEKVFLECVQDMDHENMFWYRQDPGLGLRLIYFSYDVKMKEKGDIPEGYSVSREKKERFSLILESASTNQTSMYLCASSSPYGAGNTIYFGEGSWLTVV.

In its sample, this clonotype was seen once. This rearrangement joins TRBV7-3 to TRBJ2-3; 8 bases map to TRBD2. The germline gives CDR1 SGHTA, CDR2 FQGTGA. The V segment lost 2 bases and the J segment 2 bases; nucleotides outside the gene matches: 12. The length of the CDR3 is 18 residues. DNA for the CDR3: TGTGCCAGCAGCTTAGACCCCCGGAGCGGGGGCTTCACAGATACGCAGTATTTT. Translated: CASSLDPRSGGFTDTQYF.

This clonotype was found once. The V call is TRBV7-6, the J call TRBJ2-5; D not resolved. Germline V gives CDR1 SGHVS, CDR2 FNYEAQ. CDR3 length equals 13 residues. With 0 bases removed from V and 4 bases from J, the gap between germline ends came to 6 bases. The CDR3 spells CASSLAIGETQYF. The CDR3 coding sequence is TGTGCCAGCAGCTTAGCTATAGGAGAGACCCAGTACTTC.

At least ten counts were recorded for this clonotype. The CDR3 sequence is CASSQDRGTEAFF. DNA for the CDR3: TGCGCCAGCAGCCAAGATCGCGGGACAGAAGCTTTCTTT. The chain links TRBV4-3 to TRBJ1-1; D might be TRBD1 (6 bases). Germline assignment: CDR1 LGHNA and CDR2 YSLEER. V was trimmed by 0 bases and J by 8 bases, leaving 10 bases between them. The CDR3 covers 13 residues.

The CDR3, as DNA: TGTGCCAGTAGTCTTTTTGAGGGGAATGAGCAGTTCTTC. Its protein is CASSLFEGNEQFF. J is TRBJ2-1 and V is TRBV19; D may be TRBD1 or TRBD2 (5 bases each). The CDR3 extends over 13 amino acids. V lost 5 bases and J lost 7, with 12 bases in between. Germline V lookup: CDR1 LNHDA, CDR2 SQIVND (reference sequence).

The chain is built from TRBV25-1 and TRBJ2-1; tentative D call: TRBD1 (5 bases). V shed 4 bases and J shed 1 base, with 8 bases lying between them. From germline, CDR1 is MGHDK and CDR2 SYGVNS. CDR3 length: 14 amino acids. The CDR3 here is CASSVRGSYNEQFF. The CDR3 DNA is TGTGCCAGCAGTGTAAGGGGTTCCTACAATGAGCAGTTCTTC.

The V call is TRBV12-3 or TRBV12-4, the J call TRBJ2-5; maybe TRBD2 (5 bases). The V gene lost 3 bases and the J gene lost 1 base, with 12 bases spanning the gap. This CDR3 is built from 15 residues. The CDR3 sequence: CASSFTRWAQETQYF. DNA of the CDR3: TGTGCCAGCAGTTTTACTAGATGGGCCCAAGAGACCCAGTACTTC.